This entry lists 18 T cell receptor beta chains sequenced from one sample in a study of shared clonotypes between healthy human individuals. The method was immunoSEQ multiplex PCR; TCRdb's version includes in-frame clones alone and lacks a portion of them. The sample lists approximately 530,000 clones; 90% to 96% were seen once. Input material: naive CD4+ T cells sorted from blood. Subset given: CD45RA+ positively selected. These receptors originate from a woman in her twenties or thirties in good health.

The rearrangement uses TRBV7-2 and TRBJ1-2; the D gene is possibly TRBD1 (5 bases). Between the trimmed V and J ends, which lost 3 bases and 4 bases, there was a span of 12 bases. The CDR3 has 14 residues. CDR1 is SGHTA, CDR2 FQGNSA, per germline. This chain's CDR3 is CASSFQGSIYGYTF. The CDR3 coding sequence is TGTGCCAGCAGCTTTCAGGGAAGCATCTATGGCTACACCTTC.

This chain connects TRBV10-1 to TRBJ2-7; unclear D gene. This CDR3 contains 13 residues. Germline CDR1 and CDR2: WNHNN and SYGVQD (reference sequence). V lost 1 base and J 6 bases, leaving 10 bases between the germline ends. The CDR3 coding sequence is TGCGCCAGCAGTGAGTTCTCGATTAGCGAGCAGTACTTC. The encoded protein is CASSEFSISEQYF.

The chain is built from TRBV5-1 and TRBJ2-1; the D is unclear. With 1 base removed from V and 1 base from J, the gap between germline ends came to 9 bases. This CDR3 region has 15 residues. Germline CDR1 reads SGHRS; CDR2 reads YFSETQ. The CDR3 reads CASSLNGRSYNEQFF. The CDR3 bases are TGCGCCAGCAGCTTGAACGGGCGGTCCTACAATGAGCAGTTCTTC.

The rearrangement joins TRBV19 to TRBJ2-1; D unresolved. The V end was cut by 6 bases, the J end by 5 bases, with 11 bases between. From germline, CDR1 is LNHDA and CDR2 SQIVND (reference sequence). The CDR3 consists of 13 residues. The CDR3 bases are TGTGCCAGTAGACCCCGTGGAGACAATGAGCAGTTCTTC. It yields the protein CASRPRGDNEQFF.

In DNA, the CDR3 is TGTGCCAGCAGTGACTTTAGCGGTACCGCCTCCTACGAGCAGTACTTC. This gives the protein CASSDFSGTASYEQYF. V usage is TRBV11-3 and J usage is TRBJ2-7, with a tentative D call TRBD2 (6 bases). V shed 6 bases and J shed 0 bases, with 18 bases lying between them. The CDR3 totals 16 residues. CDR1 and CDR2 (germline): SGHNT, YENEEA.

The CDR3 coding sequence is TGTGCCAGCAGCTTAGGGGTCGGGCTACCGGAGACCCAGTACTTC. Amino acids: CASSLGVGLPETQYF. V usage is TRBV7-2 and J usage is TRBJ2-5; D remains ambiguous. Trimming left V 1 base short and J 5 bases short, with 14 bases between. This CDR3 has 15 residues. Germline lookup yields CDR1 SGHTA and CDR2 FQGNSA.

The rearrangement joins TRBV29-1 to TRBJ1-5; 7 nucleotides line up with TRBD1. This CDR3 spans 14 amino acids. Germline CDR1 reads SQVTM; CDR2 reads ANQGSEA. J lost 6 bases, V lost 5 bases, and 10 bases had no gene match. CDR3 sequence: CSVTPTGHGQPQHF. The CDR3 DNA sequence: TGCAGCGTTACCCCGACAGGGCATGGTCAGCCCCAGCATTTT.

V gene TRBV19 combines with J gene TRBJ2-7; 14 bases map to TRBD2. CDR1 is LNHDA, CDR2 SQIVND, per germline (reference sequence). This CDR3 has 17 residues. V shed 6 bases and J 5 bases; nucleotides not matched to a gene: 12. The CDR3: CASRKGGTSGRSHEQYF. The CDR3 coding sequence is TGTGCCAGTAGAAAAGGAGGGACTAGCGGGAGATCACACGAGCAGTACTTC.

The V call is TRBV7-9, the J call TRBJ2-5; maybe TRBD1 (6 bases). Germline CDR1 and CDR2: SEHNR and FQNEAQ (reference sequence). The CDR3 loop spans 16 amino acids. With 1 base removed from V and 2 bases from J, the gap between germline ends came to 14 bases. Written as DNA, the CDR3 is TGTGCCAGCAGCTTAGGGGTGGGACACACTCAAGAGACCCAGTACTTC. Its translation is CASSLGVGHTQETQYF.

CDR3 loop: CASSVGQGKETQYF. CDR3 in DNA: TGTGCCAGCAGCGTAGGACAGGGTAAAGAGACCCAGTACTTC. This chain links TRBV9 with TRBJ2-5; 7 nucleotides match TRBD1. J was trimmed by 3 bases and V by 0 bases; bases with no gene match: 2. The CDR3 length is 14 residues. Germline CDR1 SGDLS, CDR2 YYNGEE.

This chain uses TRBV28 with TRBJ2-7, with D perhaps TRBD2 (6 bases). The length of the CDR3 is 14 residues. The V end lost 10 bases, the J end lost 10 bases, and 26 bases lay between the germline ends. The germline CDR1 and CDR2 sequences are MDHEN and SYDVKM. In DNA form, the CDR3 reads TGTGCCACACGCCTGGGGGGAGTATCTACGGTTCAGTACTTC. Its translation: CATRLGGVSTVQYF.

The chain couples TRBV18 to TRBJ2-5, with TRBD2 matching 8 bases. The junction had 7 bases not matched to a gene; V was cut back by 3 bases and J by 4 bases. Germline CDR1 is KGHSH and CDR2 is LQKENI. There are 15 residues in the CDR3. The CDR3, as DNA: TGTGCCAGCTCACCCTTAGTTACTAGCGGAGAGACCCAGTACTTC. It is translated as CASSPLVTSGETQYF.

The chain has TRBV2 and TRBJ2-1; 11 nucleotides agree with TRBD2. The CDR3 totals 15 residues. Per germline, CDR1 SNHLY and CDR2 FYNNEI. V shed 6 bases and J 4 bases; nucleotides not matched to a gene: 5. The CDR3 region has the DNA TGTGCCAGCAGGCAGACTAGCGGGGAATACAATGAGCAGTTCTTC. It yields the protein CASRQTSGEYNEQFF.

In DNA form, the CDR3 reads TGCGCCAGCAGGGCATCTGGGGCCAACGTCCTGACTTTC. Translating gives CASRASGANVLTF. V usage is TRBV4-1 and J usage is TRBJ2-6; no reliable D call. Trimming removed 6 bases from V and 1 base from J, with 4 bases in between. The CDR3 is made up of 13 amino acids. Looked up from germline, CDR1 is MGHRA and CDR2 is YSYEKL.

The rearrangement joins TRBV7-8 to TRBJ2-7; D possibly corresponds to TRBD1 (6 bases). This CDR3 is built from 16 residues. Deletions cut 1 base from V and 0 bases from J, with 13 bases between. Germline V gives CDR1 SGHVS, CDR2 FQNEAQ. The CDR3 DNA reads TGTGCCAGCAGCTTAGGGACAGCTAGTTTCTCCTACGAGCAGTACTTC. As protein: CASSLGTASFSYEQYF.

This chain connects TRBV10-3 to TRBJ2-7; D is unresolved. CDR3 length equals 15 residues. CDR1 and CDR2 (germline): ENHRY, SYGVKD. V lost 0 bases and J 1 base, leaving 10 bases between the germline ends. The CDR3, as DNA: TGTGCCATCAGTGAGTCGGTAGACGGTTCCTACGAGCAGTACTTC. This codes for CAISESVDGSYEQYF.

The rearrangement uses TRBV6-1 and TRBJ1-5, with D possibly TRBD1 on 6 matching bases. The V and J ends lost 4 bases and 5 bases respectively, with 18 bases between them. The CDR3 is made up of 16 amino acids. Germline V gene data show CDR1 as MNHNS and CDR2 as SASEGT. The CDR3, as DNA: TGTGCCAGCAGTGGACGGGGGGGCCCGTCTTATCAGCCCCAGCATTTT. This sequence encodes CASSGRGGPSYQPQHF.

V gene TRBV10-3 combines with J gene TRBJ2-3, with D possibly being TRBD1 or TRBD2 (5 bases each). Germline V gene data show CDR1 as ENHRY and CDR2 as SYGVKD. The CDR3 is 15 amino acids. V was clipped by 7 bases and J by 0 bases, with 14 bases between them. The CDR3 coding sequence is TGTGCCATCAAGCAGGGACGAACTAGCACAGATACGCAGTATTTT. This translates into CAIKQGRTSTDTQYF.